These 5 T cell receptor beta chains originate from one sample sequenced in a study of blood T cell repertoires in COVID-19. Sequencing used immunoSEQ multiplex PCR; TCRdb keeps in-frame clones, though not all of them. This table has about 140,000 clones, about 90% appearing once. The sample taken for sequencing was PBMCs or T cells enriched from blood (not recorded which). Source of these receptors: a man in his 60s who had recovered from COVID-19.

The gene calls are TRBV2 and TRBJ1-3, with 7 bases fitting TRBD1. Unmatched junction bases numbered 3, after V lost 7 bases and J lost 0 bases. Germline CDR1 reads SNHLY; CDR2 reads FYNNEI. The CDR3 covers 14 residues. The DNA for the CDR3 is TGTGCCAGCATGGGACAGTCCTCTGGAAACACCATATATTTT. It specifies CASMGQSSGNTIYF. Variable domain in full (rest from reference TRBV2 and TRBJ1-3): EPEVTQTPSHQVTQMGQEVILRCVPISNHLYFYWYRQILGQKVEFLVSFYNNEISEKSEIFDDQFSVERPDGSNFTLKIRSTKLEDSAMYFCASMGQSSGNTIYFGEGSWLTVV.

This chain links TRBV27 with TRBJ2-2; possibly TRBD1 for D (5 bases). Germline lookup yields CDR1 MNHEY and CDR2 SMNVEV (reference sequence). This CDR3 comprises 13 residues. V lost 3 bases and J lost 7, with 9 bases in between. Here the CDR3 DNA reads TGTGCCAGCAGTTTGTCAGGGATCGGGGAGCTGTTTTTT. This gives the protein CASSLSGIGELFF.

The CDR3 sequence: CASSPFRYEQYF. DNA for the CDR3: TGTGCCAGCAGTCCCTTCCGGTACGAGCAGTACTTC. The V gene is TRBV28, the J gene TRBJ2-7; D is unresolved. The V gene lost 5 bases and the J gene lost 4 bases, with 9 bases spanning the gap. Germline lookup yields CDR1 MDHEN and CDR2 SYDVKM. The CDR3 length is 12 residues.

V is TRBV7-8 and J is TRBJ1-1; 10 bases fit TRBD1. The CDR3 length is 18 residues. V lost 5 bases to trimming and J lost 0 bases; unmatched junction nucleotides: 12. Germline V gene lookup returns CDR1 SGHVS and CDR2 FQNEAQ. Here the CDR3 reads CASSRDRGAFSMNTEAFF. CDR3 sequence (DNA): TGTGCCAGCAGCCGGGACAGGGGTGCCTTCTCTATGAACACTGAAGCTTTCTTT.

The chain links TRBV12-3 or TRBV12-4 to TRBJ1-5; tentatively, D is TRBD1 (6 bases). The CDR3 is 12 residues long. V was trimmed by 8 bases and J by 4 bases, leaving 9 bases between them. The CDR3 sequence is CASSDRNQPQHF. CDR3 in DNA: TGTGCCAGCTCGGACAGAAATCAGCCCCAGCATTTT.